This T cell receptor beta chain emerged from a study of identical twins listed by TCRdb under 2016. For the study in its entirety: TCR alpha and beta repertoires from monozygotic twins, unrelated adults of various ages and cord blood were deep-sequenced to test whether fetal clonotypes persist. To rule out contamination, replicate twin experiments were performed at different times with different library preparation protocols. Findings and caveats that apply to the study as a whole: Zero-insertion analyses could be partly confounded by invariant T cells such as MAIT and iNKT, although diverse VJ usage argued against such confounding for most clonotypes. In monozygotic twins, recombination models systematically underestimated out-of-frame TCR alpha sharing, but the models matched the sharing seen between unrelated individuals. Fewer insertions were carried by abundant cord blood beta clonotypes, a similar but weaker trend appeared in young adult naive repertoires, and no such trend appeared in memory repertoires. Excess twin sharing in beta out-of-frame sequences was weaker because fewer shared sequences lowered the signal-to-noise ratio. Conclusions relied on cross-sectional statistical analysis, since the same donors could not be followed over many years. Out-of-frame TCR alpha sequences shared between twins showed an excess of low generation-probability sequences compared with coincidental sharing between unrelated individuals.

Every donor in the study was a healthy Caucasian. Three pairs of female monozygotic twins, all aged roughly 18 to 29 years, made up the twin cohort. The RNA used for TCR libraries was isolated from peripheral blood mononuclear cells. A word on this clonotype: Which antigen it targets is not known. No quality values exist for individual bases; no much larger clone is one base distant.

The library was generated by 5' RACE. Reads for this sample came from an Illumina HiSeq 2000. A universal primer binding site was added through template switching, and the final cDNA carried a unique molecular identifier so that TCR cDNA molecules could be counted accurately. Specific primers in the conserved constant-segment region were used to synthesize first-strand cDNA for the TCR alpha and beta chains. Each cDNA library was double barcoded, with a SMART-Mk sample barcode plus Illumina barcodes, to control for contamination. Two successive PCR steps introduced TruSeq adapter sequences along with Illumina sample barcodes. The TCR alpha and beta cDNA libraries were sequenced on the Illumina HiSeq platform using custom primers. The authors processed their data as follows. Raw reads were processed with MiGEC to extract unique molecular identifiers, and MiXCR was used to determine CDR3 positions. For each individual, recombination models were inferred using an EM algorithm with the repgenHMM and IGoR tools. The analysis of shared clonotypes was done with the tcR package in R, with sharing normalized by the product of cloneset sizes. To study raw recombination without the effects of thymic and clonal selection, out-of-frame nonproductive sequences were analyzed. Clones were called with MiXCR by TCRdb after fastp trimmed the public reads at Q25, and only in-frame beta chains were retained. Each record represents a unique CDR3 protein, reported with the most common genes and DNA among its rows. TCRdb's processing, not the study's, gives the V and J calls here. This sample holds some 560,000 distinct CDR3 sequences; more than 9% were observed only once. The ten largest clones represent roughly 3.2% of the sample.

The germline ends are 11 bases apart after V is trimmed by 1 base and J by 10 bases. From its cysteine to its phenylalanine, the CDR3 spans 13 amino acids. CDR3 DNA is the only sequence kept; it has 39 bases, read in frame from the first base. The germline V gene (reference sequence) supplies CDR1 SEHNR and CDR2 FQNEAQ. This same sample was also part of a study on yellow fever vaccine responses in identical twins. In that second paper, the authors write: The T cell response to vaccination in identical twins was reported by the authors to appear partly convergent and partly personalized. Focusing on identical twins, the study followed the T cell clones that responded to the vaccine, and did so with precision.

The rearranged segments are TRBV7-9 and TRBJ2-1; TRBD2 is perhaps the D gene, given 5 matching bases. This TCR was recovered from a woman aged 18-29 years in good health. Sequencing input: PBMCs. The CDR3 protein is CASSLGAVPEQFF. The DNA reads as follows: TGTGCCAGCAGCTTAGGAGCGGTCCCGGAGCAGTTCTTC.